Shown below are 23 T cell receptor beta chains from a single sample sequenced in a study of blood T cell repertoires in COVID-19. TCRdb's table, derived via immunoSEQ multiplex PCR, lists solely in-frame clones and lacks some. The sample contains under 150,000 clones, about 90% of which appear only once. The specimen sequenced was peripheral blood. These receptors were taken from a human donor in a cohort sampled during active COVID-19.

The chain recombines TRBV3-1 (or the pseudogene TRBV3-2) with TRBJ2-1, with 8 bases identical to TRBD1. Trimming took 0 bases from V and 9 from J; bases not matched to a gene: 1. Germline V gives CDR1 LGHDT, CDR2 YNNKEL (reference sequence). The CDR3 sequence is 13 residues long. CDR3: CASSQDDRGEQFF. The DNA for the CDR3 is TGTGCCAGCAGCCAAGATGACAGGGGTGAGCAGTTCTTC.

The V call is TRBV29-1, the J call TRBJ2-3; D possibly corresponds to TRBD2 (6 bases). Trimming pared 6 bases from V and 0 bases from J, leaving 28 bases between. This CDR3 has 19 amino acids. Germline-derived CDR1 and CDR2 are SQVTM and ANQGSEA. The CDR3 nucleotides read TGCAGCGTCGAATCCTGGGTCGTTGGTAGCGGCGCTAGCACAGATACGCAGTATTTT. Translating it yields CSVESWVVGSGASTDTQYF.

The chain carries TRBV4-2 and TRBJ2-4; perhaps TRBD2 as D (6 bases). The germline V gene encodes CDR1 LGHNA and CDR2 YNFKEQ. Trimming left V 0 bases short and J 4 bases short, with 13 bases between. The CDR3 loop spans 16 amino acids. The CDR3 nucleotides read TGTGCCAGCAGCCAAGATGAGAACCGGGGGAAAAACATTCAGTACTTC. Amino acid sequence: CASSQDENRGKNIQYF.

The V call is TRBV7-8, the J call TRBJ1-5; D ambiguous. The CDR3 runs to 18 residues. Germline V CDR1 and CDR2: SGHVS, FQNEAQ. V lost 5 bases, J lost 6 bases, and 26 bases lay in between. Here the CDR3 reads CASSRELTDFERFQPQHF. The DNA for the CDR3 is TGTGCCAGCAGCCGAGAGCTTACAGATTTCGAACGGTTTCAGCCCCAGCATTTT.

The chain is built from TRBV28 and TRBJ2-4; 8 bases align to TRBD2. This CDR3 contains 16 residues. CDR1 is MDHEN and CDR2 is SYDVKM in the germline V gene. V shed 0 bases and J 6 bases; nucleotides not matched to a gene: 7. The DNA of the CDR3 is TGTGCCAGCAGTTTATGGGGCGGGACTAGAAGAAACATTCAGTACTTC. Its protein product is CASSLWGGTRRNIQYF.

CDR3 region: CASSLTGGWTEAFF. CDR3 in DNA: TGTGCCAGCAGTCTTACAGGGGGCTGGACTGAAGCTTTCTTT. The chain combines TRBV6-5 with TRBJ1-1; 9 bases line up with TRBD1. Germline values: CDR1 MNHEY, CDR2 SVGAGI. The CDR3 covers 14 residues. V shed 5 bases, J shed 5 bases, and the junction held 6 bases outside the gene matches.

The chain carries TRBV18 and TRBJ2-3, with TRBD1 matching 9 bases. The CDR3 consists of 14 residues. Germline assignment: CDR1 KGHSH and CDR2 LQKENI. Trimming at V came to 5 bases and at J to 4 bases, leaving 4 bases not matched to a gene. CDR3 sequence: CASSIGQGSDTQYF. In DNA form, the CDR3 reads TGTGCCAGCTCAATTGGACAGGGGTCAGATACGCAGTATTTT.

This clone was seen just once. The chain couples TRBV5-4 to TRBJ2-2, with a tentative D call TRBD2 (5 bases). The CDR3 extends over 14 amino acids. V was clipped by 2 bases and J by 4 bases, with 9 bases between them. Looked up from germline, CDR1 is SGHNT and CDR2 is YYREEE (reference sequence). This chain's CDR3 is CASSFEGTTGELFF. Here the CDR3 DNA reads TGTGCCAGCAGCTTCGAGGGAACCACCGGGGAGCTGTTTTTT. Together with reference TRBV5-4 and TRBJ2-2, the CDR3 gives the full variable domain: ETGVTQSPTHLIKTRGQQVTLRCSSQSGHNTVSWYQQALGQGPQFIFQYYREEENGRGNFPPRFSGLQFPNYSSELNVNALELDDSALYLCASSFEGTTGELFFGEGSRLTVL.

V gene TRBV7-8 combines with J gene TRBJ2-1; 14 bases agree with TRBD2. Looked up from germline, CDR1 is SGHVS and CDR2 is FQNEAQ. V was clipped by 5 bases and J by 6 bases; unmatched bases: 6. This CDR3 comprises 16 residues. DNA of the CDR3: TGTGCCAGCAGCCGGACTAGCGGGGGGTTATTCAATGAGCAGTTCTTC. Amino acid sequence: CASSRTSGGLFNEQFF.

This chain links TRBV28 with TRBJ1-4; 8 bases align to TRBD1. The CDR3 is 13 amino acids. V trimming: 7 bases; J trimming: 11 bases; junction bases outside the gene matches: 9. Germline V CDR1 and CDR2: MDHEN, SYDVKM. The CDR3 region has the DNA TGTGCCAGCACTCCAGGGGGCACGACGAAACTGTTTTTT. Protein: CASTPGGTTKLFF. Supplemented by reference TRBV28 and TRBJ1-4, the full variable domain reads DVKVTQSSRYLVKRTGEKVFLECVQDMDHENMFWYRQDPGLGLRLIYFSYDVKMKEKGDIPEGYSVSREKKERFSLILESASTNQTSMYLCASTPGGTTKLFFGSGTQLSVL.

The chain recombines TRBV4-3 with TRBJ2-3; TRBD2 matches 9 bases. This CDR3 has 16 amino acids. J lost 4 bases, V lost 5 bases, and 10 bases had no gene match. CDR1 is LGHNA and CDR2 is YSLEER in the germline V gene. CDR3 sequence (DNA): TGCGCCAGCAGCAAAATGGCTAGCGGGGACCCAGATACGCAGTATTTT. It is translated as CASSKMASGDPDTQYF.

This clone has a single count. The CDR3 spells CASSQGAVSYEQYF. CDR3 nucleotide sequence: TGTGCCAGCAGCCAAGGAGCGGTCTCCTACGAGCAGTACTTC. V gene TRBV3-1 (or the pseudogene TRBV3-2) combines with J gene TRBJ2-7, with D maybe TRBD2 (5 bases). Germline loops: CDR1 LGHDT, CDR2 YNNKEL (reference sequence). CDR3 size: 14 residues. Trimming took off 1 base at V and 0 bases at J, with 7 bases between the two ends.

V gene TRBV6-5 combines with J gene TRBJ2-7; 8 positions match TRBD2. Germline V gene data show CDR1 as MNHEY and CDR2 as SVGAGI. V was clipped by 4 bases and J by 3 bases; unmatched bases: 8. The CDR3 consists of 15 residues. CDR3 in amino acids: CASSSPGLGRYEQYF. The CDR3 coding sequence is TGTGCCAGCAGTTCACCGGGACTAGGCCGCTACGAGCAGTACTTC.

The gene calls are TRBV11-2 and TRBJ2-7; 10 positions agree with TRBD2. CDR3 length equals 15 residues. V lost 5 bases, J lost 5 bases, and 9 bases stayed unmatched. CDR1 is SGHAT, CDR2 FQNNGV, per germline. For the CDR3, the DNA is TGTGCCAGCAGCGAATCTAGCGGGAGCTATAACGAGCAGTACTTC. Protein product: CASSESSGSYNEQYF.

This chain joins TRBV7-8 and TRBJ2-6; possible D gene TRBD1, 5 bases. Germline V CDR1 and CDR2: SGHVS, FQNEAQ. Trimming removed 1 base from V and 0 bases from J, with 13 bases in between. The CDR3 runs to 18 residues. The CDR3 DNA follows: TGTGCCAGCAGCTTAGAGGGGCGACTTATCTCTGGGGCCAACGTCCTGACTTTC. Its protein is CASSLEGRLISGANVLTF.

The chain links TRBV2 to TRBJ1-6, with TRBD1 as a possible D gene (6 bases). Germline lookup yields CDR1 SNHLY and CDR2 FYNNEI. V lost 4 bases and J 9 bases, leaving 19 bases between the germline ends. The CDR3 consists of 16 residues. CDR3 residues: CASSARVPRGGSPLHF. In DNA, the CDR3 is TGTGCCAGCAGTGCGCGGGTTCCGCGAGGGGGTTCACCCCTCCACTTT.

The chain links TRBV6-5 to TRBJ2-1; 7 bases are shared with TRBD2. CDR1 is MNHEY and CDR2 is SVGAGI in the germline V gene. The trim removed 7 bases at V and 6 bases at J, leaving 12 bases unmatched. CDR3 length equals 15 residues. Here the CDR3 reads CASTLDPGRVNEQFF. The CDR3 DNA follows: TGTGCCAGCACCTTGGATCCGGGGAGGGTCAATGAGCAGTTCTTC.

In its sample, this clone was seen once. V and J are TRBV12-3 or TRBV12-4 and TRBJ1-3; D unclear. CDR3 length: 12 residues. Trimming stripped 2 bases from V and 8 bases from J, with 7 bases between. CDR3 in amino acids: CASSLNGDTIYF. The CDR3, as DNA: TGTGCCAGCAGTTTAAACGGTGACACCATATATTTT.

This chain connects TRBV5-1 to TRBJ2-2, with TRBD2 matching over 10 bases. The CDR3 sequence is 15 residues long. Germline values: CDR1 SGHRS, CDR2 YFSETQ. V lost 2 bases, J lost 8 bases, and 6 bases stayed unmatched. The CDR3 loop reads CASSLGLAEVGELFF. CDR3 nucleotides: TGCGCCAGCAGCTTAGGACTAGCGGAGGTGGGGGAGCTGTTTTTT.

This chain joins TRBV6-5 and TRBJ2-7, with TRBD1 as a possible D gene (5 bases). The CDR3 is 13 residues long. Trimming shortened V by 6 bases and J by 2 bases, and 11 bases separated the two germline ends. Germline CDR1 is MNHEY and CDR2 is SVGAGI. The CDR3 loop reads CASSSTRAYEQYF. CDR3 nucleotide sequence: TGTGCCAGCAGCTCAACCAGGGCCTACGAGCAGTACTTC.

V and J are TRBV30 and TRBJ1-1; no clear D gene. The CDR3 covers 13 residues. V gave up 0 bases and J gave up 2 bases, with 7 bases separating them. CDR1 GTSNPN and CDR2 SVGIG come from the germline V gene (reference sequence). The CDR3 here is CAWSVLSNTEAFF. For the CDR3, the DNA is TGTGCCTGGAGTGTACTGAGTAACACTGAAGCTTTCTTT.

CDR3 protein: CASSLDVPGTGANVLTF. The CDR3 DNA follows: TGTGCCAGCTCACTCGATGTCCCAGGGACTGGGGCCAACGTCCTGACTTTC. V and J are TRBV18 and TRBJ2-6, with D tentatively TRBD1 (5 bases). This CDR3 has 17 amino acids. V shed 4 bases and J shed 2 bases, with 15 bases lying between them. CDR1 is KGHSH and CDR2 is LQKENI in the germline V gene.

The rearrangement links TRBV2 to TRBJ2-1, with TRBD2 matching over 9 bases. The J segment lost 10 bases and the V segment lost 3 bases, leaving 16 bases of the junction unmatched. CDR1 SNHLY and CDR2 FYNNEI come from the germline V gene. This CDR3 is 17 amino acids long. The CDR3 DNA reads as TGTGCCAGCAGTGATGAGTTAACTAGCGGGTATTTGAGGGAGCAGTTCTTC. Its translation is CASSDELTSGYLREQFF.